This T cell receptor beta chain is drawn from a study of blood T cell repertoires in COVID-19. Study background: Collection of acute and convalescent COVID-19 samples took place in the United States, Italy and Spain. The cDNA or gDNA used as material had been derived from T cells, B-cell-depleted T cells, or PBMCs.

Measured with immunoSEQ multiplex PCR; TCRdb has only the in-frame clones, and not every one. The sample includes 60,000 to 65,000 clones, 72% of them seen just once. Germline V CDR1 and CDR2: LGHNA, YNFKEQ. Germline trimming cut 0 bases from V and 8 bases from J; bases unmatched to any gene: 12. CDR3 length equals 17 residues. Seattle patient enrollment occurred during active infection, with longitudinal follow-up thereafter. Sequencing was done on a sample of peripheral blood. This TCR came from a woman between 65 and 79 years old with COVID-19, enrolled during active disease. The rearrangement uses TRBV4-2 and TRBJ1-4; 7 nucleotides line up with TRBD1. The DNA for the CDR3 is TGTGCCAGCAGCCAAGATGGCGCCGGGACAGAAAAGGAAAAACTGTTTTTT. This gives the protein CASSQDGAGTEKEKLFF.